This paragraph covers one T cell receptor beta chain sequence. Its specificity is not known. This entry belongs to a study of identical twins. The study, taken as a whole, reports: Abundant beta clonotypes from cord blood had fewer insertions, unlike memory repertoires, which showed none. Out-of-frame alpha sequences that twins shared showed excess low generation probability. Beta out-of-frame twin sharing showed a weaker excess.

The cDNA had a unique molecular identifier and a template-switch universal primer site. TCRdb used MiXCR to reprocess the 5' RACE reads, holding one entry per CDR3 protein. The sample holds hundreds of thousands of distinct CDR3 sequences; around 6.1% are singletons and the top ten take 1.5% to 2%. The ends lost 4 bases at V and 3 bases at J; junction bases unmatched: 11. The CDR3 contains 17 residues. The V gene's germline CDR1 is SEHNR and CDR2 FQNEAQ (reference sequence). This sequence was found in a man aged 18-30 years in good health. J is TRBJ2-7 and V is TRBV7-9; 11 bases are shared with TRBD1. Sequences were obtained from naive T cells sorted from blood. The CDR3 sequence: CASSSSTPGTGGYEQYF. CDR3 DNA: TGTGCCAGCAGCTCATCGACCCCCGGGACAGGGGGCTACGAGCAGTACTTC.